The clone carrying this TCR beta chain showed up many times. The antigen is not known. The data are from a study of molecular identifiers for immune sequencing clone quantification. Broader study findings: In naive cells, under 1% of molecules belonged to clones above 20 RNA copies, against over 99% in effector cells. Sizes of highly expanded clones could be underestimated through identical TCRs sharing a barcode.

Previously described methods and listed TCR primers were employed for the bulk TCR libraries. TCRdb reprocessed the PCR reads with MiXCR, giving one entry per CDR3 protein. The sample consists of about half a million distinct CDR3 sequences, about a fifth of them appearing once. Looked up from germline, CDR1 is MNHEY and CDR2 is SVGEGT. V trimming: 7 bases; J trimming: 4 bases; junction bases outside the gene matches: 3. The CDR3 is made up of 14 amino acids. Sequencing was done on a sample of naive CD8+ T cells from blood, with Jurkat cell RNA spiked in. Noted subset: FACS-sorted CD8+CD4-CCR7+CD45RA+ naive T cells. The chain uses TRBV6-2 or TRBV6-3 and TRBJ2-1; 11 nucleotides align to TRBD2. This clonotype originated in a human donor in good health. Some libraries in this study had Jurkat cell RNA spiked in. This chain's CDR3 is CASKIAGGYNEQFF. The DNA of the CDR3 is TGTGCCAGCAAAATAGCGGGGGGGTACAATGAGCAGTTCTTC.